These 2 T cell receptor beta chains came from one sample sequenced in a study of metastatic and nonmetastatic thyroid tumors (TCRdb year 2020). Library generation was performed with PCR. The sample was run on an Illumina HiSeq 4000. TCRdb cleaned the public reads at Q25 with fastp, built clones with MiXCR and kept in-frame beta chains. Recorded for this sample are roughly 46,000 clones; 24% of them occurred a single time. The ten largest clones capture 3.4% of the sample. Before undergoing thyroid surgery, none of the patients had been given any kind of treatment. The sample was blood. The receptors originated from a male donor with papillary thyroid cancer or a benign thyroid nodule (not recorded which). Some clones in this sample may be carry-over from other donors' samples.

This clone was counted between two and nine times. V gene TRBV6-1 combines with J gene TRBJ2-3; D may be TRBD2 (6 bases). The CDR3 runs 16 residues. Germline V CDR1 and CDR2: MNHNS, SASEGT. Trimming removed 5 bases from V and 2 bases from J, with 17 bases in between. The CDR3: CASSIQLAPPTDTQYF. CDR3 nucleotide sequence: TGTGCCAGCAGTATTCAGCTAGCGCCTCCCACAGATACGCAGTATTTT.

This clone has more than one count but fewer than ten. The CDR3: CASSHREAGYTF. The CDR3 coding sequence is TGTGCCAGCAGCCACAGGGAGGCTGGCTACACCTTC. The V and J genes are TRBV7-9 and TRBJ1-2; possible D gene TRBD1, 6 bases. This CDR3 comprises 12 residues. The germline V gene encodes CDR1 SEHNR and CDR2 FQNEAQ (reference sequence). V was cut by 5 bases and J by 7 bases, with 11 bases left in between.